Listed below are T cell receptor beta chains from one sample, sequenced in a study of neurological immune-mediated disorders. MiXCR, run by TCRdb on the 5' RACE reads, gives a single entry per CDR3 protein. This table has 40,000 to 50,000 distinct CDR3 sequences, approximately 10% appearing once. The sequencing input was PBMCs. The origin of the receptors is a middle-aged woman with HTLV-1-associated myelopathy (HAM/TSP). Each CDR3 is given with its conserved first and last residue. The D gene is left open where the match is weak. The size field is filled for only some rows; it gives once, few, many or a size class.

d_call j_call clone_size v_call cdr3_aa cdr3_nt
- TRBJ1-3 many TRBV4-1 CASSQGPEFNSGNTIYF TGCGCCAGCAGCCAAGGACCGGAGTTTAACTCTGGAAACACCATATATTTT
- TRBJ2-7 many TRBV24-1 CATSLTLGGEQYF TGTGCCACCAGTTTGACCCTCGGTGGCGAGCAGTACTTC
TRBD1 TRBJ1-1 few TRBV19 CAVRGTGTEAFF TGTGCCGTAAGAGGGACAGGCACTGAAGCTTTCTTT
TRBD2 TRBJ2-4 many TRBV5-1 CASSPGGAENIQYF TGCGCCAGCAGCCCCGGGGGGGCCGAAAACATTCAGTACTTC
- TRBJ2-2 many TRBV6-1 CASSESVRHGTGELFF TGTGCCAGCAGTGAAAGTGTTAGGCACGGCACCGGGGAGCTGTTTTTT
TRBD1 TRBJ1-1 many TRBV12-3/TRBV12-4 CASTVGQANTEAFF TGTGCCAGCACCGTGGGACAGGCGAACACTGAAGCTTTCTTT
TRBD1 TRBJ2-7 many TRBV24-1 CATSSGTGNVGFGQYF TGTGCCACTAGTTCCGGGACAGGGAATGTTGGATTCGGGCAGTACTTC
TRBD2 TRBJ2-2 many TRBV6-5 CASSYSASGVNTGELFF TGTGCCAGCAGTTACTCGGCTAGCGGGGTCAACACCGGGGAGCTGTTTTTT
- TRBJ1-5 many TRBV12-3/TRBV12-4 CASSGATLNQPQHF TGTGCCAGCAGTGGGGCCACTTTAAATCAGCCCCAGCATTTT
- TRBJ2-3 many TRBV29-1 CSARPQGPHTQYF TGCAGCGCTCGACCACAGGGCCCGCATACGCAGTATTTT
- TRBJ1-5 medium-sized TRBV3-1 CASSQDSGGRPQHF TGTGCCAGCAGCCAAGATAGCGGGGGGCGGCCCCAGCATTTT
TRBD2 TRBJ2-1 many TRBV15 CATSIGGGNEQFF TGTGCCACCAGCATTGGCGGGGGGAATGAGCAGTTCTTC
- TRBJ2-2 many TRBV5-1 CASSPATGRTGELFF TGCGCCAGCAGCCCCGCGACGGGGCGGACCGGGGAGCTGTTTTTT
- TRBJ2-2 many TRBV5-1 CASSLEDSRNTGELFF TGCGCCAGCAGCTTGGAAGACTCCAGGAACACCGGGGAGCTGTTTTTT
- TRBJ2-5 many TRBV6-1 CASSEAAGDQETQYF TGTGCCAGCAGTGAAGCGGCAGGCGACCAAGAGACCCAGTACTTC
- TRBJ1-2 many TRBV4-2 CASSLGDGTNYGYTF TGTGCCAGCAGCCTTGGGGACGGGACTAACTATGGCTACACCTTC
- TRBJ2-7 many TRBV19 CASSTMGEQYF TGTGCCAGTAGTACTATGGGCGAGCAGTACTTC
- TRBJ1-2 many TRBV4-3 CASSREFGAAGRYTF TGCGCCAGCAGCCGGGAATTTGGGGCTGCGGGACGCTACACCTTC
- TRBJ2-7 many TRBV18 CASSTIRGQRSYEQYF TGTGCCAGCTCAACCATCAGGGGCCAACGATCCTACGAGCAGTACTTC
- TRBJ2-1 many TRBV10-1 CANLSLTGSYNEQFF TGCGCCAATCTTTCCCTAACAGGGTCCTACAATGAGCAGTTCTTC
- TRBJ2-5 - TRBV12-3/TRBV12-4 CASSLAGAVQETQYF TGTGCCAGCAGTTTGGCGGGGGCCGTCCAAGAGACCCAGTACTTC
- TRBJ1-1 many TRBV19 CASNQLNTEAFF TGTGCCAGTAATCAGTTGAACACTGAAGCTTTCTTT
TRBD1 TRBJ1-1 many TRBV20-1 CRASGGVWSEAFF TGCAGGGCTTCAGGGGGGGTCTGGTCTGAAGCTTTCTTT
TRBD2 TRBJ2-2 many TRBV12-5 CASEPGLETGELFF TGTGCTAGTGAACCGGGACTAGAGACCGGGGAGCTGTTTTTT
- TRBJ1-1 many TRBV7-2 CASRQGLNTEAFF TGTGCCAGCAGACAAGGGTTGAACACTGAAGCTTTCTTT
- TRBJ1-2 few TRBV18 CASSPLGGHGYTF TGTGCCAGCTCACCATTAGGAGGTCATGGCTACACCTTC
- TRBJ2-2 many TRBV5-1 CASSQDGNTGELFF TGCGCCAGCAGCCAGGACGGGAACACCGGGGAGCTGTTTTTT
- TRBJ2-4 many TRBV28 CASRLIRAGDIQYF TGTGCCAGCAGACTAATCAGGGCTGGGGACATTCAGTACTTC
- TRBJ1-1 many TRBV4-1 CASSPKKVYTEAFF TGCGCCAGCAGCCCCAAGAAGGTGTACACTGAAGCTTTCTTT
TRBD1 TRBJ2-7 many TRBV5-1 CASSPGQGLDEQYF TGCGCCAGCAGCCCAGGACAGGGTCTCGACGAGCAGTACTTC
- TRBJ2-2 many TRBV4-1 CASSQVRAGELFF TGCGCCAGCAGCCAAGTTCGGGCCGGGGAGCTGTTTTTT
TRBD1 TRBJ2-7 many TRBV20-1 CSATVWGQGYEQYF TGCAGTGCTACTGTTTGGGGACAGGGTTACGAGCAGTACTTC
- TRBJ1-2 few TRBV10-2 CASSESKFIRGYTF TGCGCCAGCAGTGAGTCGAAATTTATCAGGGGCTACACCTTC
- TRBJ1-1 many TRBV5-1 CASSLNPGNTEAFF TGCGCCAGCAGCTTGAATCCGGGGAACACTGAAGCTTTCTTT
TRBD1 TRBJ1-3 many TRBV4-1 CASSRTGVGGNTIYF TGCGCCAGCAGCCGGACAGGGGTTGGTGGAAACACCATATATTTT
TRBD2 TRBJ2-1 - TRBV12-5 CASGLEGTSGNNEQFF TGTGCTAGTGGTTTGGAGGGAACTAGCGGGAACAATGAGCAGTTCTTC
- TRBJ2-2 many TRBV15 CATSRDHTNTGELFF TGTGCCACCAGCAGAGATCATACGAACACCGGGGAGCTGTTTTTT
- TRBJ1-6 many TRBV25-1 CASSEGGRPNSPLHF TGTGCCAGCAGTGAAGGTGGCAGACCTAATTCACCCCTCCACTTT
TRBD2 TRBJ2-1 many TRBV7-3 CASSLMASGGYNEQFF TGTGCCAGCAGCTTAATGGCTAGCGGGGGGTACAATGAGCAGTTCTTC
- TRBJ1-1 many TRBV18 CASSPQENTEAFF TGTGCCAGCTCACCACAAGAGAACACTGAAGCTTTCTTT
TRBD2 TRBJ2-7 many TRBV5-1 CASSFPTAGDSYEQYF TGCGCCAGCAGCTTCCCGACGGCGGGGGACTCCTACGAGCAGTACTTC
TRBD2 TRBJ2-1 many TRBV9 CASSVDAPGGYNEQFF TGTGCCAGCAGCGTAGATGCCCCGGGGGGTTACAATGAGCAGTTCTTC
- TRBJ1-1 - TRBV7-9 CASSLLNSGGTEAFF TGTGCCAGCAGCCTACTCAATTCTGGGGGAACTGAAGCTTTCTTT
- TRBJ1-5 many TRBV12-3/TRBV12-4 CASSLLQNQPQHF TGTGCCAGCAGTTTACTCCAGAATCAGCCCCAGCATTTT
TRBD2 TRBJ2-1 many TRBV4-1 CASSQGISGGIYEQFF TGCGCCAGCAGCCAAGGCATTAGCGGGGGGATATATGAGCAGTTCTTC
- TRBJ1-1 many TRBV7-9 CASHSGLNTEAFF TGTGCCAGCCACTCGGGGTTAAACACTGAAGCTTTCTTT
- TRBJ1-6 few TRBV12-3/TRBV12-4 CASSLGGKGSPLHF TGTGCCAGCAGTTTGGGGGGAAAGGGCTCACCCCTCCACTTT
- TRBJ1-3 many TRBV7-2 CASSLTSASLGNTIYF TGTGCCAGCAGCTTAACGTCGGCCTCTCTGGGAAACACCATATATTTT
TRBD2 TRBJ2-7 many TRBV5-1 CASSFSGGPRNYEQYF TGCGCCAGCAGCTTTAGCGGGGGGCCCCGGAACTACGAGCAGTACTTC
- TRBJ2-1 few TRBV7-2 CASSLVASVDNEQFF TGTGCCAGCAGCTTAGTAGCTAGCGTGGACAATGAGCAGTTCTTC
TRBD2 TRBJ2-5 many TRBV5-1 CASSLSAAGGQETQYF TGCGCCAGCAGCTTGTCTGCGGCGGGGGGGCAAGAGACCCAGTACTTC
TRBD1 TRBJ2-4 many TRBV4-2 CASSRDRGDIQYF TGTGCCAGCAGCCGAGACAGGGGTGACATTCAGTACTTC
- TRBJ2-1 - TRBV18 CASSQLATNEQFF TGTGCCAGCTCGCAACTAGCTACCAATGAGCAGTTCTTC
- TRBJ1-5 many TRBV2 CASIRTDVYSNQPQHF TGTGCCAGCATTCGGACAGACGTATATAGCAATCAGCCCCAGCATTTT